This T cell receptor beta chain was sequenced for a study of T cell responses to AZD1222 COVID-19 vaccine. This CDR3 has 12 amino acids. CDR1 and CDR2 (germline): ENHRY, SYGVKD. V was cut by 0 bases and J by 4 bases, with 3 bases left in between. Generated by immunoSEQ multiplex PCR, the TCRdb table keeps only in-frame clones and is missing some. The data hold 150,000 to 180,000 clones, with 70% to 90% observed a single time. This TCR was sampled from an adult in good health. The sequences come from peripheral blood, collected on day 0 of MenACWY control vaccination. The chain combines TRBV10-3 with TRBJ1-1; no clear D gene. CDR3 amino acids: CAISESGTEAFF. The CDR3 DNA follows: TGTGCCATCAGTGAGTCAGGCACTGAAGCTTTCTTT.